Listed here are 17 T cell receptor beta chains from one sample, sequenced in a study of T cell repertoires in cytomegalovirus infection. TCRdb re-called the reads through MiXCR, storing one row per CDR3 protein. The top ten clones hold around 2.7% of a sample with around 180,000 distinct CDR3 sequences, about 21% of them seen once. Sequenced material: PBMCs. These receptor sequences come from a human donor in good health (CMV status not recorded). Some clones in this sample may be carry-over from other donors' samples.

Concerning this clonotype: This may be a read error: a much more frequent sequence differs by one nucleotide. The J gene is TRBJ2-1, the V gene TRBV28; TRBD1 or TRBD2 may be the D gene (6 bases each). Germline values: CDR1 MDHEN, CDR2 SYDVKM. This CDR3 has 15 amino acids. CDR3 protein: CAGSPRGTSYNEQFF. In DNA form, the CDR3 reads TGTGCCGGCAGTCCTCGCGGGACATCATACAATGAGCAGTTCTTC.

The CDR3 DNA reads TGCAGCGTCCTCGGACTAGCGGGGTCCCAAGAGACCCAGTACTTC. Translated: CSVLGLAGSQETQYF. The chain has TRBV29-1 and TRBJ2-5; 12 nucleotides agree with TRBD2. From germline, CDR1 is SQVTM and CDR2 ANQGSEA. There are 15 residues in the CDR3. V lost 6 bases, J lost 1 base, and 6 bases stayed unmatched.

This chain joins TRBV14 and TRBJ2-5, with D unclear. Germline CDR1 and CDR2: SGHDN and FVKESK. The CDR3 consists of 14 residues. V lost 0 bases, J lost 7 bases, and 12 bases lay in between. CDR3 loop: CASSQDWSSLTQYF. The DNA of the CDR3 is TGTGCCAGCAGCCAAGATTGGAGCTCACTGACCCAGTACTTC.

This clonotype has more than one count but fewer than ten. The chain is built from TRBV5-6 and TRBJ2-5; no clear D gene. The CDR3 runs 13 residues. Per the germline V gene, CDR1 is SGHDT and CDR2 is YYEEEE. V lost 0 bases, J lost 3 bases, and 6 bases lay in between. DNA of the CDR3: TGTGCCAGCAGCTTGGTTGTGGAAGAGACCCAGTACTTC. Its protein product is CASSLVVEETQYF.

The chain employs TRBV6-2 or TRBV6-3 and TRBJ2-1, with 7 bases fitting TRBD1. CDR3 length: 14 residues. The junction had 8 bases not matched to a gene; V was cut back by 5 bases and J by 7 bases. Germline V gives CDR1 MNHEY, CDR2 SVGEGT. The CDR3 DNA sequence: TGTGCCAGCAGTGCCCTAAGGGGGCCGAATGAGCAGTTCTTC. This sequence encodes CASSALRGPNEQFF.

The rearrangement joins TRBV20-1 to TRBJ2-3, with D perhaps TRBD2 (5 bases). V was trimmed by 3 bases and J by 4 bases, leaving 8 bases between them. The CDR3 runs to 12 residues. Germline V CDR1 and CDR2: DFQATT, SNEGSKA (reference sequence). CDR3 protein: CSASRGSDTQYF. The CDR3 region has the DNA TGCAGTGCTAGTAGAGGGTCAGATACGCAGTATTTT.

The J gene is TRBJ2-3, the V gene TRBV3-1; D gene ambiguous. Germline CDR1 reads LGHDT; CDR2 reads YNNKEL (reference sequence). V was clipped by 6 bases and J by 5 bases, with 18 bases between them. The CDR3 loop spans 15 amino acids. For the CDR3, the DNA is TGTGCCAGCAGTTCCGGCGGTCTAAGAGGAGATACGCAGTATTTT. Protein sequence: CASSSGGLRGDTQYF.

In its sample, this clonotype was seen many times. The rearrangement links TRBV12-3 or TRBV12-4 to TRBJ1-4, with D possibly being TRBD1 (6 bases). The CDR3 is 14 amino acids. V was shortened by 5 bases and J by 2 bases, with 9 bases between the two germline ends. The CDR3 spells CASSTDRTNEKLFF. DNA of the CDR3: TGTGCCAGCAGTACAGACAGGACTAATGAAAAACTGTTTTTT.

As regards this clonotype: This CDR3 is missing its conserved last phenylalanine or tryptophan, likely due to a read error. CDR3 region: CASSQDDSDYNEQFY. The CDR3 nucleotides read TGCGCCAGCAGCCAAGATGATTCAGATTACAATGAGCAGTTCTAC. The rearrangement uses TRBV4-1 and TRBJ2-1; D not certain. CDR1 is MGHRA, CDR2 YSYEKL, per germline. V gave up 0 bases and J gave up 4 bases, with 10 bases separating them. The CDR3 spans 15 residues.

This clonotype was seen only once. The chain has TRBV20-1 and TRBJ1-5; TRBD1 matches at 8 bases. There are 14 residues in the CDR3. Germline V gene lookup returns CDR1 DFQATT and CDR2 SNEGSKA (reference sequence). V lost 5 bases, J lost 6 bases, and 9 bases stayed unmatched. The CDR3 DNA reads as TGCAGTGCTCAAGACAGGGGCAGATTTCAGCCCCAGCATTTT. Its translation: CSAQDRGRFQPQHF.

The rearrangement joins TRBV29-1 to TRBJ2-5; 12 nucleotides match TRBD2. The CDR3 is made up of 16 amino acids. V dropped 7 bases and J dropped 4; count of bases not matched to a gene: 13. Germline CDR1 is SQVTM and CDR2 is ANQGSEA. The chain's CDR3 is CSGTTLAGGPGETQYF. The CDR3 bases are TGCAGCGGGACGACCCTAGCGGGGGGGCCGGGAGAGACCCAGTACTTC.

The chain links TRBV4-1 to TRBJ1-3; 7 positions agree with TRBD1. V trimming: 3 bases; J trimming: 0 bases; junction bases outside the gene matches: 5. The length of the CDR3 is 16 residues. The germline CDR1 and CDR2 sequences are MGHRA and YSYEKL. CDR3 sequence: CASSQVDRVSGNTIYF. CDR3 DNA: TGCGCCAGCAGCCAGGTCGACAGGGTCTCTGGAAACACCATATATTTT.

This clonotype was seen a handful of times. The rearrangement uses TRBV20-1 and TRBJ2-7, with D tentatively TRBD2 (6 bases). CDR1 is DFQATT, CDR2 SNEGSKA, per germline (reference sequence). The V and J ends lost 5 bases and 1 base respectively, with 36 bases between them. The CDR3 has 21 residues. CDR3 region: CSASERRQDRLGARVSYEQYF. The DNA of the CDR3 is TGCAGTGCTTCCGAACGAAGACAAGATCGACTAGGTGCGCGGGTATCCTACGAGCAGTACTTC.

The genes are TRBV7-2 and TRBJ2-2; TRBD2 matches at 11 bases. The CDR3 is made up of 16 amino acids. Germline CDR1 and CDR2: SGHTA and FQGNSA. With V trimmed by 5 bases and J by 4 bases, 6 bases remained unmatched. CDR3 loop: CASSGPSGGFTGELFF. As DNA, the CDR3 is TGTGCCAGCAGCGGCCCTAGCGGGGGGTTCACCGGGGAGCTGTTTTTT. Supplemented by reference TRBV7-2 and TRBJ2-2, the full variable domain reads GAGVSQSPSNKVTEKGKDVELRCDPISGHTALYWYRQSLGQGLEFLIYFQGNSAPDKSGLPSDRFSAERTGGSVSTLTIQRTQQEDSAVYLCASSGPSGGFTGELFFGEGSRLTVL.

This clonotype occurred many times. This chain joins TRBV7-2 and TRBJ2-1; TRBD2 aligns across 8 bases. With 4 bases clipped from V and 9 bases from J, the junction kept 11 bases outside the gene matches. Per the germline V gene, CDR1 is SGHTA and CDR2 is FQGNSA. CDR3 length: 15 residues. CDR3: CASSYPGLGLVEQFF. The CDR3 DNA reads TGTGCCAGCAGCTACCCGGGACTAGGTCTTGTTGAGCAGTTCTTC.

This clonotype came up a few times. V usage is TRBV28 and J usage is TRBJ2-3; 8 bases line up with TRBD2. Losses at the gene ends were 6 bases for V and 3 bases for J; bases not matched to a gene: 11. The CDR3 is 16 amino acids. Looked up from germline, CDR1 is MDHEN and CDR2 is SYDVKM. DNA for the CDR3: TGTGCCAGCAGAGACCGGGGACTAGGAGGAACAGATACGCAGTATTTT. As protein: CASRDRGLGGTDTQYF.

This sequence joins TRBV5-6 and TRBJ2-1, with 13 bases lining up with TRBD2. Germline V gives CDR1 SGHDT, CDR2 YYEEEE. This CDR3 spans 15 amino acids. Germline trimming cut 4 bases from V and 8 bases from J; bases unmatched to any gene: 6. CDR3 sequence (DNA): TGTGCCAGCAGCGCCACTAGCGGGAGGGGCGATGAGCAGTTCTTC. Protein product: CASSATSGRGDEQFF.